This TCR beta chain originates from a study of response to subunit inactivated influenza vaccine. Study outcomes and limitations: The study's authors posited that every seasonal influenza vaccination enlists few new T cells.

TCRdb redid the calling of the RT-PCR reads with MiXCR, one entry per CDR3 protein. This table has over 450,000 distinct CDR3 sequences, 10% to 15% appearing once. As to this clonotype: Its antigen remains unidentified.

With 1 base removed from V and 8 bases from J, the gap between germline ends came to 18 bases. The germline gives CDR1 LGHDT, CDR2 YNNKEL (reference sequence). The CDR3 runs to 15 residues. This clonotype was obtained from a man over 45 who received an inactivated influenza vaccine. The starting material was PBMCs from blood, obtained 40 to 50 days after vaccination. The chain links TRBV3-1 to TRBJ2-7; D not certain. The CDR3 bases are TGTGCCAGCAGCCAAGCGACCTTCAACGGCGACAAGCAGTACTTC. It translates to CASSQATFNGDKQYF.